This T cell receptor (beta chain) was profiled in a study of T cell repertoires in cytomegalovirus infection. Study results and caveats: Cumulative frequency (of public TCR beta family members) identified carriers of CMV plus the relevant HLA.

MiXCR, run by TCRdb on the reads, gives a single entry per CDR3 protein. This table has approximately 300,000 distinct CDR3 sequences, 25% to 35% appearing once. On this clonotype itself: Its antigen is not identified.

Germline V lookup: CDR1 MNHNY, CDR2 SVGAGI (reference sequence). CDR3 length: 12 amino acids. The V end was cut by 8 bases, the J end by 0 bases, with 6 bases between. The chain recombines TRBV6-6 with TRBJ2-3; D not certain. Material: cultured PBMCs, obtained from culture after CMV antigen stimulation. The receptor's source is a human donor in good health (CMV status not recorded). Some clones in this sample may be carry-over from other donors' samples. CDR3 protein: CASERSTDTQYF. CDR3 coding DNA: TGTGCCAGCGAGCGTAGCACAGATACGCAGTATTTT.